Listed below are T cell receptor beta chains from one sample, sequenced in a study of technical replicates of blood from a few donors. Sequenced by immunoSEQ multiplex PCR; TCRdb stores in-frame clones only, minus some. Of 60,000 to 75,000 clones listed, about 97% are singletons. The specimen was T cells isolated from PBMCs. Receptors were obtained from a human donor in good health. CDR3s include the opening cysteine and the closing phenylalanine or tryptophan. Each record gives: J gene, V gene, CDR3 protein.

TRBJ2-7	TRBV10-3	CAISAGGLKSYEQYF
TRBJ2-2	TRBV9	CASSVARGRAGELFF
TRBJ1-1	TRBV7-8	CASSFGWGPDLNTEAFF
TRBJ2-7	TRBV25-1	CASSRRGGSGYEQYF
TRBJ2-7	TRBV11-1	CASTGTSGKYEQYF
TRBJ2-7	TRBV27	CASRGLAGDPIRYEQYF
TRBJ1-1	TRBV6-1	CASKEVLSTGAFF
TRBJ2-7	TRBV5-1	CASSLDHGFSYEQYF
TRBJ2-3	TRBV4-1	CASSQEGTARRTDTQYF
TRBJ2-2	TRBV5-4	CASSFGGEGTGELFF
TRBJ2-5	TRBV7-8	CASSLADFMETQYF
TRBJ2-1	TRBV9	CASSVTGTSGYEQFF
TRBJ1-1	TRBV18	CASSPVSVFSTEAFF
TRBJ2-4	TRBV28	CASSLEGLTKNIQYF
TRBJ1-2	TRBV30	CAWSALGQGNYGYTF
TRBJ2-7	TRBV9	CASSDGLAGSYEQYF
TRBJ2-7	TRBV4-2	CASSPTVQFYEQYF
TRBJ1-1	TRBV18	CASSLQVEAFF
TRBJ1-3	TRBV5-4	CASSPGQGYGNTIYF
TRBJ2-1	TRBV10-2	CASNNAGWNEQFF
TRBJ2-5	TRBV4-1	CASSQGRRGRGETQYF
TRBJ1-4	TRBV30	CAWTGGYEKLFF
TRBJ1-2	TRBV28	CASSPPDRVAYGYTF
TRBJ2-1	TRBV27	CASRGDSKAYNEQFF
TRBJ1-5	TRBV27	CASSFAGSNQPQHF
TRBJ2-5	TRBV5-1	CASTGERETQYF
TRBJ2-3	TRBV19	CASSIDRLAGEADTQYF
TRBJ1-3	TRBV6-7	CASTCRGGNTIYF
TRBJ1-1	TRBV11-3	CASSLAAGMNTEAFF
TRBJ2-1	TRBV5-4	CASSSLGLAASYNEQFF
TRBJ2-7	TRBV29-1	CSVTPGDRDGSYEQYF
TRBJ2-7	TRBV4-3	CASSQTVTGSEQYF
TRBJ1-4	TRBV6-5	CASSLTRQVEKLFF
TRBJ2-5	TRBV2	CASSVRGWGETQYF
TRBJ2-6	TRBV7-9	CASSSYRVPPPSGANVLTF
TRBJ2-7	TRBV13	CASSSSPGVEQYF
TRBJ2-7	TRBV9	CASSRTGSHEQYF
TRBJ2-5	TRBV6-5	CASSYWQREETQYF
TRBJ2-3	TRBV4-3	CASSLHLTSGRAGGGTDTQYF
TRBJ2-7	TRBV6-5	CASSRYSGQSYEQYF
TRBJ1-5	TRBV19	CASSMTGVRSNQPQHF
TRBJ1-4	TRBV6-6	CASSYSWGGNEKLFF
TRBJ1-2	TRBV6-5	CASQFRTFANYGYTF
TRBJ1-1	TRBV4-2	CASSQATGNTEAFF
TRBJ2-7	TRBV7-2	CASSLGLAGDEQYF
TRBJ2-3	TRBV6-5	CASSLSGAPTDTQYF
TRBJ1-2	TRBV27	CAIRDRANYGYTF
TRBJ1-1	TRBV7-9	CASSLGTPGSTEAFF